The present T cell receptor (beta chain) was sequenced within a study of identifying expanded T cells in peripheral blood. CDR1 and CDR2 from the germline V gene are SEHNR and FQNEAQ (reference sequence). The CDR3 covers 12 residues. The germline V and J ends were trimmed by 1 base and 8 bases, with 6 bases remaining between them. In the case of this clone: Its antigen is unknown.

Findings of the study overall: Across healthy donors, higher total template counts meant significantly greater approximately 2-week count variance.

Sequenced by immunoSEQ multiplex PCR; TCRdb stores in-frame clones only, minus some. The sample lists 80,000 to 90,000 clones; around nine tenths were seen once. Healthy donors had no documented immune events, such as infections, while sampled. The chain joins TRBV7-9 to TRBJ1-3; D is unclear. The sequenced sample was blood. The clonotype comes from a person aged 18 to 70 in good health. CDR3 nucleotides: TGTGCCAGCAGCTTAGAAGCGTACACCATATATTTT. Amino acids: CASSLEAYTIYF.